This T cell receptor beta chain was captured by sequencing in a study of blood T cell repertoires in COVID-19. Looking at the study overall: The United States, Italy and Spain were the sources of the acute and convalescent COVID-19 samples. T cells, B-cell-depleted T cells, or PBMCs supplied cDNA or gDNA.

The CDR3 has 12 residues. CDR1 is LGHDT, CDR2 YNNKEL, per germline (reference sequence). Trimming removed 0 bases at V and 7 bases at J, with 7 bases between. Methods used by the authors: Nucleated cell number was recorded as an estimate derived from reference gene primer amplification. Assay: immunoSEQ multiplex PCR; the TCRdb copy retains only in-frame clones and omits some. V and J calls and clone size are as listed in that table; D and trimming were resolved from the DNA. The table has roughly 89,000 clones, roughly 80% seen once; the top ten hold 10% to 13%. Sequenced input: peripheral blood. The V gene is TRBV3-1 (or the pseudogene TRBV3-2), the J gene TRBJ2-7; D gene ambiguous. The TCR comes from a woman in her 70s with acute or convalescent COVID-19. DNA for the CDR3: TGTGCCAGCAGCCAAGATCCCGAGGAGCAGTACTTC. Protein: CASSQDPEEQYF.